What follows describes a single T cell receptor (beta chain). Its antigen remains unknown. Samples came from healthy bone marrow donors. V dropped 5 bases and J dropped 0; count of bases not matched to a gene: 12. The CDR3 spans 18 residues. CDR1 is SGHTA and CDR2 is FQGNSA in the germline V gene. The PCR had 60 Vbeta and 13 Jbeta primers. Profiled with immunoSEQ multiplex PCR; TCRdb holds only in-frame clones, not every one. The sample totals 100,000 to 150,000 clones. The data are from a study of cytomegalovirus exposure and HLA in healthy donors. General study findings and limits: Equally common other TCR beta chains were less clonally expanded than HLA-associated ones, a later analysis found. Reportedly, a later analysis found an Asian-associated ancestry cluster had fewer N-insertions than the approximately 600-donor mean.

Sequencing input: PBMCs. This TCR was recovered from a woman aged 40 to 50 in good health and CMV-seronegative. The gene calls are TRBV7-2 and TRBJ1-5; TRBD1 matches at 8 bases. The CDR3 DNA follows: TGTGCCAGCAGCCCGACAGGGGTAGGGACCGATAGCAATCAGCCCCAGCATTTT. The encoded protein is CASSPTGVGTDSNQPQHF. Filled out from reference TRBV7-2 and TRBJ1-5, the complete variable domain reads GAGVSQSPSNKVTEKGKDVELRCDPISGHTALYWYRQSLGQGLEFLIYFQGNSAPDKSGLPSDRFSAERTGGSVSTLTIQRTQQEDSAVYLCASSPTGVGTDSNQPQHFGDGTRLSIL.